What follows describes a single TCR beta chain. At one end, the junction sequence differs from germline, possibly due to a read error. The sample originates from a study of blood T cell repertoires in COVID-19. While infection was still active, Seattle patients were enrolled and then followed longitudinally. Data came from immunoSEQ multiplex PCR; TCRdb stores just in-frame clones and leaves some out. The data show about 480,000 clones, roughly nine tenths seen once. There are 15 residues in the CDR3. The germline CDR1 and CDR2 sequences are MNHNS and SASEGT. The genes are TRBV6-1 and TRBJ1-2; 8 bases are shared with TRBD1. The TCR sequence derives from a woman in her forties or fifties with COVID-19, enrolled during active disease. Sample: peripheral blood. CDR3 sequence reads: CASSEEAGGLPVGVF. CDR3 sequence (DNA): TGTGCCAGCAGTGAAGAAGCAGGGGGCCTCCCCGTCGGGGTCTTC.